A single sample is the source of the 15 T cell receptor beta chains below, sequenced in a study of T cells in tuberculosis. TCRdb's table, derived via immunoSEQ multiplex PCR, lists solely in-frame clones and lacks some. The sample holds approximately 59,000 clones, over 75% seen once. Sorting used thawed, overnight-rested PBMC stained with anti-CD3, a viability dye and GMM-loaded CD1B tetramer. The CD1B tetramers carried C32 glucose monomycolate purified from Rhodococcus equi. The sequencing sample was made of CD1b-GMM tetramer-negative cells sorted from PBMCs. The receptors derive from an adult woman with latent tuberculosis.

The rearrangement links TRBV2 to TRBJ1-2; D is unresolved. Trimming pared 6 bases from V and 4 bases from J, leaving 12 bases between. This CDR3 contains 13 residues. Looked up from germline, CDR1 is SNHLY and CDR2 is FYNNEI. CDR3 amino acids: CASRRGALYGYTF. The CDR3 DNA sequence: TGTGCCAGCAGAAGAGGAGCCCTCTATGGCTACACCTTC.

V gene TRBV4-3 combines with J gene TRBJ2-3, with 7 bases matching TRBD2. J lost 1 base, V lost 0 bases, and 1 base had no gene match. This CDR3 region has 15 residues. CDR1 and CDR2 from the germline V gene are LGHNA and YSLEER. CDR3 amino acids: CASSQDAGGTDTQYF. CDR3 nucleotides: TGCGCCAGCAGCCAAGACGCGGGAGGCACAGATACGCAGTATTTT.

Here the CDR3 DNA reads TGTGCCAGTAGTATACCATCAGGACGGGGTGACTATGGCTACACCTTC. This gives the protein CASSIPSGRGDYGYTF. This sequence joins TRBV19 and TRBJ1-2; D gene unclear. The V gene lost 2 bases and the J gene lost 3 bases, with 16 bases spanning the gap. The CDR3 runs 16 residues. Germline V gives CDR1 LNHDA, CDR2 SQIVND (reference sequence).

The CDR3 is CASAPTRGSYEQYF. DNA for the CDR3: TGTGCCAGCGCCCCAACGAGAGGGAGCTACGAGCAGTACTTC. This rearrangement joins TRBV6-1 to TRBJ2-7; weak D call: TRBD2 (5 bases). The germline V gene has CDR1 MNHNS and CDR2 SASEGT. Trimming removed 8 bases from V and 3 bases from J, with 17 bases in between. CDR3 length: 14 residues.

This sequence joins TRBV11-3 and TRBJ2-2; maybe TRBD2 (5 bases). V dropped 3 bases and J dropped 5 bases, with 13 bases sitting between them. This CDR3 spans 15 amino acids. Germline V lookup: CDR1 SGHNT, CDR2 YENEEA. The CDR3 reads CASSFGTPGTGELFF. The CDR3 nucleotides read TGTGCCAGCAGCTTCGGCACGCCGGGAACCGGGGAGCTGTTTTTT.

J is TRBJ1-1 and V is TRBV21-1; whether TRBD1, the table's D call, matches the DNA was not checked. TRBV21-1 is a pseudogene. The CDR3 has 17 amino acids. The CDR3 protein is CASSKAEGTGGGTEAFF. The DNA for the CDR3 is TGTGCCAGCAGCAAAGCGGAAGGAACAGGGGGCGGCACTGAAGCTTTCTTT.

In DNA, the CDR3 is TGTGCCAGCAGCCGGGACAGGGGCCCTCTCTACGAGCAGTACTTC. This gives the protein CASSRDRGPLYEQYF. The chain has TRBV7-2 and TRBJ2-7; 10 bases are shared with TRBD1. This CDR3 has 15 amino acids. CDR1 and CDR2 from the germline V gene are SGHTA and FQGNSA. The trim removed 5 bases at V and 3 bases at J, leaving 7 bases unmatched.

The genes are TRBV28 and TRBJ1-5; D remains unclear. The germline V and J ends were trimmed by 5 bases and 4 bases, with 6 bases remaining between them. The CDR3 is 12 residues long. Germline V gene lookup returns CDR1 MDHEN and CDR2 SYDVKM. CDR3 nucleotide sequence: TGTGCCAGCAGTACACCAAATCAGCCCCAGCATTTT. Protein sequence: CASSTPNQPQHF.

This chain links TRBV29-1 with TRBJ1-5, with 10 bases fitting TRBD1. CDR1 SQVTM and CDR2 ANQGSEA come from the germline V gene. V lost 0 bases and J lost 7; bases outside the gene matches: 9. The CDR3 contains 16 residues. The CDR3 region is CSVEDLRTGGHQPQHF. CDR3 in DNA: TGCAGCGTTGAAGATCTTCGGACAGGGGGTCACCAGCCCCAGCATTTT.

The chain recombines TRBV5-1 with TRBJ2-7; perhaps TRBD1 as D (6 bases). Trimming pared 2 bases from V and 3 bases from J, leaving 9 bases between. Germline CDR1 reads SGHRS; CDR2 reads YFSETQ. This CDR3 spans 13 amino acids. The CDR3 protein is CASSFGQNYEQYF. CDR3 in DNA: TGCGCCAGCAGCTTCGGACAGAACTACGAGCAGTACTTC.

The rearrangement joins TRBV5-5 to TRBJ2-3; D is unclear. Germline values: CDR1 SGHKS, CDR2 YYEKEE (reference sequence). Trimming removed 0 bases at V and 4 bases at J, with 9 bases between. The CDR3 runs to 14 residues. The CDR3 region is CASSLAPESDTQYF. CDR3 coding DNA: TGTGCCAGCAGCTTGGCCCCAGAATCAGATACGCAGTATTTT.

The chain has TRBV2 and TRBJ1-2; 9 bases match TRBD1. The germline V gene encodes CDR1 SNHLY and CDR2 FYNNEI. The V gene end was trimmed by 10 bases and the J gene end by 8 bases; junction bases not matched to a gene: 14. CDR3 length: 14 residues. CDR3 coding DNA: TGTGCCATTCGGAAAGGGGACAGGGTTTCGGGCTACACCTTC. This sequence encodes CAIRKGDRVSGYTF.

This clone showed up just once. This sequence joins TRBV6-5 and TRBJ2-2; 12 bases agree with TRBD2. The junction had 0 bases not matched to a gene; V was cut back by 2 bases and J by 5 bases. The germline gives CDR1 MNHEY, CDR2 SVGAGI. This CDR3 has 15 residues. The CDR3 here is CASSYTSGRTGELFF. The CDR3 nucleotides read TGTGCCAGCAGTTACACTAGCGGGAGGACCGGGGAGCTGTTTTTT.

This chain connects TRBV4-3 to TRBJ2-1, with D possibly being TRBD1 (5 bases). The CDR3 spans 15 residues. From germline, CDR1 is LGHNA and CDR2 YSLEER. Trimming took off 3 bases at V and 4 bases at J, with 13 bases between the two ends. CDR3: CASSQPLGDYNEQFF. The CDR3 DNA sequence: TGCGCCAGCAGCCAGCCGTTAGGGGATTACAATGAGCAGTTCTTC.

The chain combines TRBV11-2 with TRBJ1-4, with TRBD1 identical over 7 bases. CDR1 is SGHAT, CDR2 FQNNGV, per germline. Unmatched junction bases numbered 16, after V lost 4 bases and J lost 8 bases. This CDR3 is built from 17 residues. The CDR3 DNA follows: TGTGCCAGCAGCTCCCGGCCCGGACAGGCGGGGGGGGAAAAACTGTTTTTT. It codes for CASSSRPGQAGGEKLFF.